The clone carrying this T cell receptor (beta chain) was picked up a small number of times. The antigen remains unidentified. The CDR3 is cut off 3 residues early in the read; its end comes from the germline J gene. The CDR3 has 14 residues. CDR1 and CDR2 (germline): SGHVS, FNYEAQ. With 2 bases removed from V and 7 bases from J, the gap between germline ends came to 12 bases. This sample stems from a study of T cell clonality in common variable immunodeficiency. Overall study results and limits: Shared TCRbeta clones were fewer between CVID subjects than controls. CVID patient heterogeneity limited repertoire-clinical complication correlations.

TCRdb's table, derived via immunoSEQ multiplex PCR, lists solely in-frame clones and lacks some. Observed are tens of thousands of clones, no singletons, with the top ten taking over 8%. V usage is TRBV7-6 and J usage is TRBJ1-5, with TRBD1 as a possible D gene (6 bases). Sequenced: peripheral blood mononuclear cells. This clonotype was obtained from a person aged 18 to 70 in good health. The CDR3 protein is CASSLSQGRQPQHF. The covered CDR3 bases are TGTGCCAGCAGCTTATCACAGGGACGGCAGCCC.